The sequence of this TCR beta chain was determined in a study of response to subunit inactivated influenza vaccine. V lost 2 bases and J lost 3, with 22 bases in between. Looked up from germline, CDR1 is DFQATT and CDR2 is SNEGSKA (reference sequence). This CDR3 has 17 residues. Findings and caveats of the study: Each seasonal influenza vaccination recruits few new T cells, the authors suggested.

A word on this clonotype: Its target is unknown.

Each CDR3 protein gets one entry after TCRdb re-called the RT-PCR reads with MiXCR. This sample has over 800,000 distinct CDR3 sequences, with less than 25% found just once. The chain employs TRBV20-1 and TRBJ1-2, with D perhaps matching TRBD1 (5 bases). This material consisted of PBMCs from blood, taken 5 days after vaccination. The TCR comes from a man between 50 and 59 years old who received an inactivated influenza vaccine. The CDR3 region is CSARMAGSGGSYYGYTF. As DNA, the CDR3 is TGCAGTGCTAGAATGGCGGGTTCGGGGGGGTCTTACTATGGCTACACCTTC.